Listed here are 3 T cell receptor beta chains from one sample, sequenced in a study of blood T cells in healthy people across ages. Through a sample-barcoded 5' primer and a J-beta primer mix, a second PCR was run for roughly 6 to 11 cycles. From the 5' RACE reads, TCRdb called clonotypes with MiXCR, one entry per CDR3 protein. The sample includes fewer than 1,000,000 distinct CDR3 sequences, 35% to 60% seen only once; the top ten take about a sixth. Sequencing was carried out using blood. These receptor sequences come from an elderly man in good health.

The chain links TRBV10-3 to TRBJ2-3, with 7 bases lining up with TRBD2. The CDR3 covers 16 residues. Germline values: CDR1 ENHRY, CDR2 SYGVKD. The V segment lost 5 bases and the J segment 4 bases; nucleotides outside the gene matches: 12. CDR3 nucleotide sequence: TGTGCCATCAGTTTATCGACTAGCCGGGGGGCAGATACGCAGTATTTT. Translation gives CAISLSTSRGADTQYF.

V and J are TRBV30 and TRBJ2-7, with 7 bases matching TRBD2. The CDR3 contains 14 residues. Germline loops: CDR1 GTSNPN, CDR2 SVGIG (reference sequence). V lost 4 bases, J lost 1 base, and 7 bases stayed unmatched. For the CDR3, the DNA is TGTGCCTGGATGAGGGAGGGCCCTTCCTACGAGCAGTACTTC. It yields the protein CAWMREGPSYEQYF.

This chain links TRBV7-2 with TRBJ2-7; 8 nucleotides line up with TRBD1. V lost 5 bases to trimming and J lost 2 bases; unmatched junction nucleotides: 8. From germline, CDR1 is SGHTA and CDR2 FQGNSA. This CDR3 is 15 amino acids long. The CDR3 DNA is TGTGCCAGCAGCCAGGGGGCGACCTTGACCTACGAGCAGTACTTC. It yields the protein CASSQGATLTYEQYF.